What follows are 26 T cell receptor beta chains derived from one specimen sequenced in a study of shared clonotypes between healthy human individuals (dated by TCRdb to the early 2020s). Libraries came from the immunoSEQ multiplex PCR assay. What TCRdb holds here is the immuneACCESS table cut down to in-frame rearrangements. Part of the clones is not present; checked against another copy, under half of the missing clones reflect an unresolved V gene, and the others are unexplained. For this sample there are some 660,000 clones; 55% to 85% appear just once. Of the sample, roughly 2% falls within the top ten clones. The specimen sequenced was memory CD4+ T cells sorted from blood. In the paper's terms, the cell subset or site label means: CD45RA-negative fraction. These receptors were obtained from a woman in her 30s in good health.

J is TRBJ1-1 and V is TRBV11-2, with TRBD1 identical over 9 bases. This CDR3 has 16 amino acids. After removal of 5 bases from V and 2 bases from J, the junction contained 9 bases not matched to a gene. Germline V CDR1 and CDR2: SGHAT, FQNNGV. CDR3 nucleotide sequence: TGTGCCAGCAGCAAGCGGACAGGGGTAATTAACACTGAAGCTTTCTTT. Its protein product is CASSKRTGVINTEAFF.

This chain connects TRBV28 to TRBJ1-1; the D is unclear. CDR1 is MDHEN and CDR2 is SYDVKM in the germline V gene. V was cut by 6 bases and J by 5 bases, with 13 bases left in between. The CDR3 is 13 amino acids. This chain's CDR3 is CASSPPVGTEAFF. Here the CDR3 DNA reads TGTGCCAGCAGCCCTCCTGTGGGGACTGAAGCTTTCTTT. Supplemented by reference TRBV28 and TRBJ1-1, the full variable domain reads DVKVTQSSRYLVKRTGEKVFLECVQDMDHENMFWYRQDPGLGLRLIYFSYDVKMKEKGDIPEGYSVSREKKERFSLILESASTNQTSMYLCASSPPVGTEAFFGQGTRLTVV.

In DNA, the CDR3 is TGTGCCAGCAGTTACCAGGGACAGAGCAATCAGCCCCAGCATTTT. This gives the protein CASSYQGQSNQPQHF. The V gene is TRBV6-6, the J gene TRBJ1-5; TRBD1 matches 7 bases. There are 15 residues in the CDR3. Looked up from germline, CDR1 is MNHNY and CDR2 is SVGAGI (reference sequence). With 2 bases clipped from V and 1 base from J, the junction kept 2 bases outside the gene matches.

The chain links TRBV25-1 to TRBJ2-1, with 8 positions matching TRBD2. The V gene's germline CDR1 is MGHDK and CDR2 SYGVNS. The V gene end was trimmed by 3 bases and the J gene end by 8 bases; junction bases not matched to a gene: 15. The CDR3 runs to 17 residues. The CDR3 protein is CASSERGGLVNSHEQFF. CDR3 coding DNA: TGTGCCAGCAGTGAGAGGGGGGGACTAGTCAATTCGCATGAGCAGTTCTTC.

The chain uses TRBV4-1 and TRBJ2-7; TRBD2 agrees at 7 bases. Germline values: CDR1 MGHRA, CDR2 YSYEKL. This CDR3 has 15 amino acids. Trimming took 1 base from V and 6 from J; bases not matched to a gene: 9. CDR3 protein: CASSQATGGIGEQYF. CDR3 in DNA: TGCGCCAGCAGCCAAGCAACGGGGGGAATCGGCGAGCAGTACTTC.

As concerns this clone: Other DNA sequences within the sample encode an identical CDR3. CDR3 region: CASSPGQGTYNEQFF. The CDR3, as DNA: TGTGCCAGCAGCCCGGGACAGGGCACCTACAATGAGCAGTTCTTC. The chain is built from TRBV11-3 and TRBJ2-1; 9 bases line up with TRBD1. V shed 5 bases, J shed 2 bases, and the junction held 4 bases outside the gene matches. The CDR3 runs to 15 residues. Germline V gene data show CDR1 as SGHNT and CDR2 as YENEEA.

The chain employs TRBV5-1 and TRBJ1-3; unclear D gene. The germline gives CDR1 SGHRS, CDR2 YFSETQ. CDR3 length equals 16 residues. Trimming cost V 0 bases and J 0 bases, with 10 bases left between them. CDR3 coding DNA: TGCGCCAGCAGCTTGGTCGGCGGGGACTCTGGAAACACCATATATTTT. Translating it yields CASSLVGGDSGNTIYF.

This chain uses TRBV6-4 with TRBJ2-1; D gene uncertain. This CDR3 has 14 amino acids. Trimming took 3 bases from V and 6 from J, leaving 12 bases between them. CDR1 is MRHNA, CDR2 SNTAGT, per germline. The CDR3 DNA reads TGTGCCAGCAGTGAAGGTTCCCCCATCAATGAGCAGTTCTTC. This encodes CASSEGSPINEQFF.

CDR3 bases: TGTGCCAGCAGCTTAAATCTACGAAGGGAGACCCAGTACTTC. Its translation: CASSLNLRRETQYF. The chain is built from TRBV7-6 and TRBJ2-5; D gene unclear. V was cut by 2 bases and J by 5 bases, with 12 bases left in between. Germline assignment: CDR1 SGHVS and CDR2 FNYEAQ. The CDR3 sequence is 14 residues long.

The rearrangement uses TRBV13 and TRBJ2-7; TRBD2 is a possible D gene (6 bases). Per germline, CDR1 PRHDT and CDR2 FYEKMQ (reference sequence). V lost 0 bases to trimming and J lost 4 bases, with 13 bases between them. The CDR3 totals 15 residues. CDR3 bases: TGTGCCAGCAGCTTAGGCCACGGGGCGGGATACGAGCAGTACTTC. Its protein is CASSLGHGAGYEQYF.

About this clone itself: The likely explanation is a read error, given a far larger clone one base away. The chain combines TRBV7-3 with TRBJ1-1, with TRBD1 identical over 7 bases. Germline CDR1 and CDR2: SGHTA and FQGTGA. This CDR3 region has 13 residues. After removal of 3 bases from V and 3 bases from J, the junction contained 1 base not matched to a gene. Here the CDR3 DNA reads TGTGCCAGCAGCTTTGACAGGGACACTGAAGCTTTCTTT. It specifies CASSFDRDTEAFF.

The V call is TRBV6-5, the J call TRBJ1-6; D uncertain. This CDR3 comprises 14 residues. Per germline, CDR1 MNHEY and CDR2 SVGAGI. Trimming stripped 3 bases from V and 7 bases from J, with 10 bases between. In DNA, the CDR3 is TGTGCCAGCAGTTATCGGACTGGAAATTCACCCCTCCACTTT. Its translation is CASSYRTGNSPLHF.

DNA of the CDR3: TGCGCCAGCAGCCCCTACAGGGACCACGAGCAGTACTTC. Encoded protein: CASSPYRDHEQYF. V and J are TRBV5-1 and TRBJ2-7; perhaps TRBD1 as D (6 bases). Trimming stripped 4 bases from V and 5 bases from J, with 13 bases between. Germline V gives CDR1 SGHRS, CDR2 YFSETQ. The CDR3 runs to 13 residues.

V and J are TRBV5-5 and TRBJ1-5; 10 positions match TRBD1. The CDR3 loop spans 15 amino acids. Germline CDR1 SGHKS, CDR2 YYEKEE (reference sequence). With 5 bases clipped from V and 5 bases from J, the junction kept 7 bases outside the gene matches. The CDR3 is CASSFDRGPYQPQHF. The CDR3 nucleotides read TGTGCCAGCAGTTTTGACAGGGGGCCCTATCAGCCCCAGCATTTT.

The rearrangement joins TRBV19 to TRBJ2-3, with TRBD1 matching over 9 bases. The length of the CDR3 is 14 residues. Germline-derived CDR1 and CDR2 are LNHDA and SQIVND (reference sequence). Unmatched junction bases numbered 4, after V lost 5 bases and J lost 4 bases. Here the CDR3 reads CASSGGQGADTQYF. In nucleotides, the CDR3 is TGTGCCAGTAGTGGGGGACAGGGCGCAGATACGCAGTATTTT. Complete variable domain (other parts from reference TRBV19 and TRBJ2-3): DGGITQSPKYLFRKEGQNVTLSCEQNLNHDAMYWYRQDPGQGLRLIYYSQIVNDFQKGDIAEGYSVSREKKESFPLTVTSAQKNPTAFYLCASSGGQGADTQYFGPGTRLTVL.

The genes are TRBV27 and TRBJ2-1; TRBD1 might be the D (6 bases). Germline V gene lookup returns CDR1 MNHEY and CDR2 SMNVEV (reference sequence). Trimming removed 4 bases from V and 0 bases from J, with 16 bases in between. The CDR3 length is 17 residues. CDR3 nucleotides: TGTGCCAGCAGTTCCCAGGGTGGGGGCGACTCCTACAATGAGCAGTTCTTC. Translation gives CASSSQGGGDSYNEQFF.

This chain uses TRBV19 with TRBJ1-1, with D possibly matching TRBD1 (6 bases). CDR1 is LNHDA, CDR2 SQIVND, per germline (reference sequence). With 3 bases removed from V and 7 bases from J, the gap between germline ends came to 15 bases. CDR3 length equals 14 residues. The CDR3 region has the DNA TGTGCCAGTAGTATGGGGGCCTCCGACCTTGAAGCTTTCTTT. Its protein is CASSMGASDLEAFF.

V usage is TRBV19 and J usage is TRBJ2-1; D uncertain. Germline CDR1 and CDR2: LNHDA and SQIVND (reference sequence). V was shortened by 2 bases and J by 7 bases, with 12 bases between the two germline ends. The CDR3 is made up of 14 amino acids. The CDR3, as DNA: TGTGCCAGTAGTATAAGTTTGTTACGGAATGAGCAGTTCTTC. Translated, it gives CASSISLLRNEQFF.

The CDR3 here is CSTGTSDYNEQFF. CDR3 bases: TGCAGCACGGGGACTAGCGACTACAATGAGCAGTTCTTC. V gene TRBV29-1 combines with J gene TRBJ2-1; 10 bases are shared with TRBD2. After removal of 8 bases from V and 3 bases from J, the junction contained 4 bases not matched to a gene. The CDR3 runs to 13 residues. Germline V gene data show CDR1 as SQVTM and CDR2 as ANQGSEA.

CDR3 protein: CSGGLEGNIQYF. Written as DNA, the CDR3 is TGCAGCGGAGGACTAGAGGGCAACATTCAGTACTTC. This sequence joins TRBV29-1 and TRBJ2-4, with 7 bases lining up with TRBD2. Unmatched junction bases numbered 7, after V lost 7 bases and J lost 7 bases. The CDR3 runs 12 residues. Germline V CDR1 and CDR2: SQVTM, ANQGSEA.

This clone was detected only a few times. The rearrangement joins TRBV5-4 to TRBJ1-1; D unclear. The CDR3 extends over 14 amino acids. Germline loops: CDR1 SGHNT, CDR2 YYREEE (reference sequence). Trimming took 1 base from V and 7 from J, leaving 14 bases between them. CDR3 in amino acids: CASSLWAGGGEAFF. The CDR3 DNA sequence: TGTGCCAGCAGCTTGTGGGCGGGCGGCGGTGAAGCTTTCTTT.

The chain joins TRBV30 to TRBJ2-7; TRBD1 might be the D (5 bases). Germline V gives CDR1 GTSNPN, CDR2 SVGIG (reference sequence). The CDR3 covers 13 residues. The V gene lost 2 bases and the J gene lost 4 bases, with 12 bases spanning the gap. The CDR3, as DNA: TGTGCCTGGAGTTCAGGGAACCCGTACGAGCAGTACTTC. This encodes CAWSSGNPYEQYF.

The CDR3 DNA reads TGTGCCAGCAGTTTAAGTTGGCGGGCGAGCTACAATGAGCAGTTCTTC. Its protein product is CASSLSWRASYNEQFF. The genes are TRBV28 and TRBJ2-1; possibly TRBD2 for D (5 bases). There are 16 residues in the CDR3. In germline, CDR1 is MDHEN, CDR2 SYDVKM. The V and J ends lost 2 bases and 3 bases respectively, with 14 bases between them.

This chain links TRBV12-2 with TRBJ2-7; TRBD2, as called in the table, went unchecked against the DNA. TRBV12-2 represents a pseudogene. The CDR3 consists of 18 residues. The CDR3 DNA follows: TGTGCAAGTCGCTCCTCCCGGTTGGTCCTTTTACGCTCCTACGAGCAGTACTTC. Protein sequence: CASRSSRLVLLRSYEQYF.

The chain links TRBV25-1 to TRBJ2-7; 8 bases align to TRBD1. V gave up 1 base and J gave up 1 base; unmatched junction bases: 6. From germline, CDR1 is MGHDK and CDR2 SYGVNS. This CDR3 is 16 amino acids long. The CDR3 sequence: CASSELEQGGSYEQYF. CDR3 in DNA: TGTGCCAGCAGTGAATTAGAACAGGGGGGTTCCTACGAGCAGTACTTC.

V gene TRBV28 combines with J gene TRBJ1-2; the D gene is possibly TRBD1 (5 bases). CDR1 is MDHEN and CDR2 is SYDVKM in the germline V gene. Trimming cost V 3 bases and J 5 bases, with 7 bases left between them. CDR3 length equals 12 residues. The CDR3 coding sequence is TGTGCCAGCAGTTTCGGGGCTTATGGCTACACCTTC. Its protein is CASSFGAYGYTF.